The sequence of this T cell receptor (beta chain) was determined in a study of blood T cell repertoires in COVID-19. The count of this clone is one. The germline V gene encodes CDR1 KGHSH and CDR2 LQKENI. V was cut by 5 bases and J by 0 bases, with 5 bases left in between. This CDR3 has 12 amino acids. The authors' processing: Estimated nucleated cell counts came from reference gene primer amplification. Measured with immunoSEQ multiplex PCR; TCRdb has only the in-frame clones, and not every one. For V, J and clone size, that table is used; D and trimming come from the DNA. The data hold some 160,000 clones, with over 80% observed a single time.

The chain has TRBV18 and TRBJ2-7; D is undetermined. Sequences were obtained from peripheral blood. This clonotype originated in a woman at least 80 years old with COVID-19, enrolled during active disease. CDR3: CASSDNSYEQYF. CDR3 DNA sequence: TGTGCCAGCTCAGACAACTCCTACGAGCAGTACTTC.